Shown below are 18 T cell receptor beta chains from a single sample sequenced in a study of T cell responses to AZD1222 COVID-19 vaccine. Sequenced by immunoSEQ multiplex PCR; TCRdb stores in-frame clones only, minus some. The sample contains 90,000 to 120,000 clones, around 90% of which appear only once. Specimen: peripheral blood, collected 28 days after the second AZD1222 dose. Receptors were obtained from an adult who received the AZD1222 COVID-19 vaccine.

This clone showed up just once. This rearrangement joins TRBV7-9 to TRBJ1-5, with D uncertain. The ends were cut back, 3 bases at V and 5 bases at J, with 5 bases in the middle. Germline V gene data show CDR1 as SEHNR and CDR2 as FQNEAQ (reference sequence). CDR3 length: 12 amino acids. DNA for the CDR3: TGTGCCAGCAGCTTGGGCTATCAGCCCCAGCATTTT. It specifies CASSLGYQPQHF.

This chain joins TRBV11-2 and TRBJ1-1; weak D call: TRBD1 (5 bases). The length of the CDR3 is 14 residues. V lost 0 bases and J 1 base, leaving 6 bases between the germline ends. Germline V gives CDR1 SGHAT, CDR2 FQNNGV. This CDR3 is CASSLDGQNTEAFF. CDR3 DNA: TGTGCCAGCAGCTTAGATGGACAGAACACTGAAGCTTTCTTT.

The chain uses TRBV9 and TRBJ2-1; tentatively, D is TRBD2 (6 bases). The V end lost 3 bases, the J end lost 3 bases, and 13 bases lay between the germline ends. Germline CDR1 is SGDLS and CDR2 is YYNGEE. The CDR3 covers 15 residues. Here the CDR3 DNA reads TGTGCCAGCAGCGAGTATGGGGGACTCTACAATGAGCAGTTCTTC. Residues: CASSEYGGLYNEQFF. Based on the CDR3 plus reference TRBV9 and TRBJ2-1, the full variable domain is DSGVTQTPKHLITATGQRVTLRCSPRSGDLSVYWYQQSLDQGLQFLIQYYNGEERAKGNILERFSAQQFPDLHSELNLSSLELGDSALYFCASSEYGGLYNEQFFGPGTRLTVL.

This sequence joins TRBV3-1 (or the pseudogene TRBV3-2) and TRBJ2-1; D might be TRBD2 (5 bases). CDR1 is LGHDT and CDR2 is YNNKEL in the germline V gene (reference sequence). V dropped 8 bases and J dropped 3 bases, with 11 bases sitting between them. The CDR3 is 13 residues long. The CDR3 reads CASLSAGYNEQFF. In DNA, the CDR3 is TGTGCCAGCCTCAGCGCGGGCTACAATGAGCAGTTCTTC.

This clone was seen once. The rearrangement links TRBV7-9 to TRBJ1-4; D ambiguous. CDR3 length: 11 amino acids. V was cut by 1 base and J by 7 bases, with 1 base left in between. Germline values: CDR1 SEHNR, CDR2 FQNEAQ (reference sequence). The CDR3 nucleotides are TGTGCCAGCAGCTTAGTTGAAAAACTGTTTTTT. Protein sequence: CASSLVEKLFF. The entire variable domain, with the rest obtained from reference TRBV7-9 and TRBJ1-4, is as follows: DTGVSQNPRHKITKRGQNVTFRCDPISEHNRLYWYRQTLGQGPEFLTYFQNEAQLEKSRLLSDRFSAERPKGSFSTLEIQRTEQGDSAMYLCASSLVEKLFFGSGTQLSVL.

The chain couples TRBV27 to TRBJ2-7; D is undetermined. Trimming left V 2 bases short and J 0 bases short, with 14 bases between. The germline gives CDR1 MNHEY, CDR2 SMNVEV (reference sequence). The length of the CDR3 is 16 residues. The CDR3 loop is CASSLISGSGSYEQYF. DNA for the CDR3: TGTGCCAGCAGTTTAATCTCTGGGTCGGGCTCCTACGAGCAGTACTTC.

CDR3 region: CAWNVGGSTDTQYF. The CDR3 nucleotides read TGTGCCTGGAATGTCGGGGGTAGCACAGATACGCAGTATTTT. The chain links TRBV30 to TRBJ2-3; D perhaps matches TRBD2 (6 bases). Germline V gene lookup returns CDR1 GTSNPN and CDR2 SVGIG (reference sequence). The CDR3 spans 14 residues. Between the trimmed V and J ends, which lost 4 bases and 0 bases, there was a span of 11 bases.

This chain connects TRBV27 to TRBJ1-2, with TRBD1 as a possible D gene (5 bases). This CDR3 has 13 amino acids. Trimming shortened V by 4 bases and J by 9 bases, and 15 bases separated the two germline ends. CDR1 and CDR2 from the germline V gene are MNHEY and SMNVEV (reference sequence). The DNA of the CDR3 is TGTGCCAGCAGTTCTCATGCAGGGTGGAGCTACACCTTC. Residues: CASSSHAGWSYTF.

The chain joins TRBV4-3 to TRBJ2-5, with D uncertain. Germline V gene sequence: CDR1 LGHNA, CDR2 YSLEER. Trimming pared 4 bases from V and 4 bases from J, leaving 16 bases between. The CDR3 loop spans 15 amino acids. DNA for the CDR3: TGCGCCAGCAGCCCCCACAGCTCGGCAGGAGAGACCCAGTACTTC. Translation gives CASSPHSSAGETQYF.

The V and J genes are TRBV21-1 and TRBJ2-7. TRBV21-1 is annotated as a pseudogene. The CDR3 is 22 amino acids. CDR3 nucleotides: TGTGCCAGCAGCAAAGGAGGCAGGGAGAACCAGAGTTCGGACGCATTTAACTACGAGCAGTACTTC. Translating gives CASSKGGRENQSSDAFNYEQYF.

This chain connects TRBV15 to TRBJ2-3; the match to TRBD2 covers 11 bases. Per the germline V gene, CDR1 is LNHNV and CDR2 is YYDKDF (reference sequence). The CDR3 extends over 21 amino acids. Trimming at V came to 0 bases and at J to 3 bases, leaving 17 bases not matched to a gene. CDR3 nucleotides: TGTGCCACCAGCAGAGATCTCTGGGCTAGCGGGGGGTGGGGTAGAACAGATACGCAGTATTTT. Its protein product is CATSRDLWASGGWGRTDTQYF.

The rearrangement links TRBV2 to TRBJ1-1, with a weak D call TRBD1 (5 bases). V was clipped by 3 bases and J by 4 bases, with 12 bases between them. Germline CDR1 and CDR2: SNHLY and FYNNEI. This CDR3 region has 14 residues. The CDR3 region is CASSDQGLATEAFF. The CDR3 DNA reads TGTGCCAGCAGTGACCAGGGCCTGGCCACTGAAGCTTTCTTT.

This clone was detected once. This chain links TRBV11-1 with TRBJ1-1; 7 nucleotides agree with TRBD1. This CDR3 has 14 residues. Germline loops: CDR1 SGHAT, CDR2 FQDESV (reference sequence). The trim removed 3 bases at V and 8 bases at J, leaving 9 bases unmatched. CDR3 sequence: CASSFPQGRAEAFF. The CDR3 region has the DNA TGTGCCAGCAGCTTTCCACAGGGGAGGGCCGAAGCTTTCTTT. The full variable domain, its missing parts supplied by reference TRBV11-1 and TRBJ1-1, is EAEVAQSPRYKITEKSQAVAFWCDPISGHATLYWYRQILGQGPELLVQFQDESVVDDSQLPKDRFSAERLKGVDSTLKIQPAELGDSAMYLCASSFPQGRAEAFFGQGTRLTVV.

DNA for the CDR3: TGCAGCGTTGAAGATACTAACTATGGCTACACCTTC. Residues: CSVEDTNYGYTF. The chain recombines TRBV29-1 with TRBJ1-2; D unclear. The CDR3 has 12 residues. Germline V CDR1 and CDR2: SQVTM, ANQGSEA. V was cut by 0 bases and J by 0 bases, with 2 bases left in between.

This clone showed up just a few times. V is TRBV19 and J is TRBJ2-2, with 9 bases identical to TRBD1. Losses at the gene ends were 7 bases for V and 1 base for J; bases not matched to a gene: 4. The germline V gene has CDR1 LNHDA and CDR2 SQIVND (reference sequence). The length of the CDR3 is 15 residues. CDR3 sequence (DNA): TGTGCCAGTACCCTGGGACAGGGGAACACCGGGGAGCTGTTTTTT. Translated, it gives CASTLGQGNTGELFF. Supplemented by reference TRBV19 and TRBJ2-2, the full variable domain reads DGGITQSPKYLFRKEGQNVTLSCEQNLNHDAMYWYRQDPGQGLRLIYYSQIVNDFQKGDIAEGYSVSREKKESFPLTVTSAQKNPTAFYLCASTLGQGNTGELFFGEGSRLTVL.

The chain couples TRBV19 to TRBJ2-2; D remains ambiguous. V was shortened by 4 bases and J by 0 bases, with 9 bases between the two germline ends. Per the germline V gene, CDR1 is LNHDA and CDR2 is SQIVND (reference sequence). This CDR3 is 15 amino acids long. CDR3 region: CASSSGYANTGELFF. The DNA for the CDR3 is TGTGCCAGTAGTAGTGGATACGCGAACACCGGGGAGCTGTTTTTT.

The J gene is TRBJ1-2, the V gene TRBV29-1, with a possible D match to TRBD1 (5 bases). The length of the CDR3 is 13 residues. The germline gives CDR1 SQVTM, CDR2 ANQGSEA. V shed 6 bases and J shed 5 bases, with 16 bases lying between them. The chain's CDR3 is CSVSAGTEYGYTF. The CDR3, as DNA: TGCAGCGTGTCCGCCGGGACGGAGTATGGCTACACCTTC. Looking up the rest from reference TRBV29-1 and TRBJ1-2 gives the full variable domain: SAVISQKPSRDICQRGTSLTIQCQVDSQVTMMFWYRQQPGQSLTLIATANQGSEATYESGFVIDKFPISRPNLTFSTLTVSNMSPEDSSIYLCSVSAGTEYGYTFGSGTRLTVV.

This clone was seen a single time. The chain combines TRBV24-1 with TRBJ2-1; D gene ambiguous. This CDR3 region has 12 residues. Trimming shortened V by 10 bases and J by 8 bases, and 14 bases separated the two germline ends. Germline loops: CDR1 KGHDR, CDR2 SFDVKD. The CDR3 nucleotides are TGTGCCACTGGGCAGGTGGATGATGAGCAGTTCTTC. It encodes CATGQVDDEQFF.